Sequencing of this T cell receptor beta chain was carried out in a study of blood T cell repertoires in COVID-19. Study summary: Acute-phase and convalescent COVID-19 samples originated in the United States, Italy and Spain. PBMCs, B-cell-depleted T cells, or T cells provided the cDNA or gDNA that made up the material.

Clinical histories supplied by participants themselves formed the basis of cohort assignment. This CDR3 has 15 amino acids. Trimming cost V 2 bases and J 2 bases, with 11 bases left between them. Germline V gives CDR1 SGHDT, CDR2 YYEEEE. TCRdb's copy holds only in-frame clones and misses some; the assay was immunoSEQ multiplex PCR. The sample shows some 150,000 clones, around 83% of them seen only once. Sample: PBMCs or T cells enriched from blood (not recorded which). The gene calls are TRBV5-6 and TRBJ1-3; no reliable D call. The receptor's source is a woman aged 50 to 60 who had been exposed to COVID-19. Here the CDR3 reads CASSLTYRAGNTIYF. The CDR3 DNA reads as TGTGCCAGCAGCTTAACGTACAGAGCTGGAAACACCATATATTTT.